One T cell receptor beta chain is described in this entry. This sample stems from a study of shared clonotypes between healthy human individuals. This table comes from immunoSEQ multiplex PCR, and its TCRdb copy is limited to in-frame clones, with some not included. The table has 550,000 to 750,000 clones, nearly 97% seen once. Terminally differentiated effector memory CD45RA+ cells were excluded by CCR7 positive selection of CD45RO-negative cells. The source material was naive CD8+ T cells sorted from blood. This receptor was obtained from a woman in her twenties or thirties in good health.

The CDR3 protein is CASSSDGGAYNEQFF. CDR3 nucleotides: TGTGCCAGCAGCTCAGACGGTGGGGCCTACAATGAGCAGTTCTTC. V and J are TRBV7-9 and TRBJ2-1; no firm D call. CDR3 length: 15 amino acids. Germline V lookup: CDR1 SEHNR, CDR2 FQNEAQ (reference sequence). V lost 4 bases and J 2 bases, leaving 12 bases between the germline ends.